The present T cell receptor (beta chain) was sequenced within a study of vaccination effects on CD4 cells after COVID-19. Across the study: Viral peptide pool expansion of antigen-specific CD4+ T cells preceded sequencing in the ViraFEST assay.

A roughly 11-day culture period preceded the isolation of CD4+ T cells. It was on days 3 and 7 that half the medium was replaced with IL-2 medium. Turning to this clone: The target antigen is unknown.

Clones were sequenced by immunoSEQ multiplex PCR, and TCRdb holds only the in-frame ones, with some missing. The sample holds more than 45,000 clones, about 70% seen once. Sequenced material: CD4+ T cells from PBMCs cultured without peptide, taken before COVID-19 vaccination. This receptor was identified in a human donor who had a prior SARS-CoV-2 infection.

The CDR3 loop is CAPGTGNNEQFF. CDR3 bases: TGTGCCCCAGGGACTGGGAACAATGAGCAGTTCTTC. The J gene is TRBJ2-1, the V gene TRBV5-6; D perhaps matches TRBD2 (6 bases). From germline, CDR1 is SGHDT and CDR2 YYEEEE. The CDR3 runs 12 residues. The V gene lost 10 bases and the J gene lost 5 bases, with 13 bases spanning the gap. The full variable domain, its missing parts supplied by reference TRBV5-6 and TRBJ2-1, is DAGVTQSPTHLIKTRGQQVTLRCSPKSGHDTVSWYQQALGQGPQFIFQYYEEEERQRGNFPDRFSGHQFPNYSSELNVNALLLGDSALYLCAPGTGNNEQFFGPGTRLTVL.